The source of this TCR beta chain is a study of Ad26.COV2.S vaccination and SARS-CoV-2 variants. Study-wide points: Spike-specific TCR breadth in vaccine recipients exceeded that seen in placebo recipients. Vaccine and placebo recipients had similar non-spike TCR breadth.

As to treatment: 15 to 20 received Ad26.COV2.S at low or high dose, single or two shots; a few received placebo; per-sample allocation not given. Collection of the samples took place on day 63 after the first injection of vaccine or placebo. An Ad26 vector expressing Wuhan-strain SARS-CoV-2 spike constituted the vaccine. V gave up 3 bases and J gave up 5 bases; unmatched junction bases: 10. The CDR3 contains 15 residues. Germline-derived CDR1 and CDR2 are ENHRY and SYGVKD. Profiling relied on immunoSEQ multiplex PCR, and the TCRdb table lists in-frame clones only, not all of them. The data hold more than 300,000 clones, with 65% to 90% observed a single time. Comment on this clone: The antigen remains undetermined.

The receptor comes from a person aged 18 to 59 who received the Ad26.COV2.S COVID-19 vaccine or a placebo. Sequencing was performed on peripheral blood, taken in a trial of Ad26.COV2.S vaccine versus placebo. The V call is TRBV10-3, the J call TRBJ2-7; TRBD2 agrees at 7 bases. CDR3 loop: CAISEAGRVSNEQYF. CDR3 nucleotide sequence: TGTGCCATCAGTGAAGCGGGAAGAGTCAGCAACGAGCAGTACTTC.